The clone carrying this TCR beta chain was recorded a few times. Its antigen is unknown. This sample stems from a study of human T cells and chemical hapten exposure. Study at large: Variability of per-sample TCR yields stemmed mainly from small differences in pooled library volume. Study results and caveats: PT1 expanded TCR counts correlated positively with patch test score.

Germline CDR1 MNHEY, CDR2 SMNVEV (reference sequence). CDR3 length equals 15 residues. V lost 6 bases and J lost 6; bases outside the gene matches: 13. Library preparation tagged each individual cDNA molecule with a unique molecular identifier. Using its own MiXCR run on the RACE reads, TCRdb lists one record per CDR3 protein. The data hold over 65,000 distinct CDR3 sequences, with roughly a tenth observed a single time. The time point is: patch test 1, 2 weeks after DPC sensitization. The treatment is: therapeutic diphenylcyclopropenone sensitization with weekly scalp DPC. Patches went on only after blood had been drawn each time.

This specimen was whole blood, taken in connection with sensitization to the hapten diphenylcyclopropenone (DPC). V and J are TRBV27 and TRBJ2-5; 7 bases are a match to TRBD1. The clonotype comes from a woman aged 45-60 years with alopecia areata. Some clones in this sample may be carry-over from other donors' samples. CDR3 in DNA: TGTGCCAGCAGACTCACTCAGACAGGGCAACAGACCCAGTACTTC. Amino acid sequence: CASRLTQTGQQTQYF.